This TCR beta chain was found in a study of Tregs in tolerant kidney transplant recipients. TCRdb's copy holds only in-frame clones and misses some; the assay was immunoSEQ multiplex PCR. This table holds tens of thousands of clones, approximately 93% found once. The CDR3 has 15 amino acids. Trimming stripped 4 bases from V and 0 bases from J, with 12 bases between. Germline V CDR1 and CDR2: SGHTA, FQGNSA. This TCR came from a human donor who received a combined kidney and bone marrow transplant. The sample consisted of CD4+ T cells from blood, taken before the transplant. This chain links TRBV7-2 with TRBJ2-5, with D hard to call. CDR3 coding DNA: TGTGCCAGCAGCTCTAGACCCTCGTACCAAGAGACCCAGTACTTC. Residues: CASSSRPSYQETQYF.